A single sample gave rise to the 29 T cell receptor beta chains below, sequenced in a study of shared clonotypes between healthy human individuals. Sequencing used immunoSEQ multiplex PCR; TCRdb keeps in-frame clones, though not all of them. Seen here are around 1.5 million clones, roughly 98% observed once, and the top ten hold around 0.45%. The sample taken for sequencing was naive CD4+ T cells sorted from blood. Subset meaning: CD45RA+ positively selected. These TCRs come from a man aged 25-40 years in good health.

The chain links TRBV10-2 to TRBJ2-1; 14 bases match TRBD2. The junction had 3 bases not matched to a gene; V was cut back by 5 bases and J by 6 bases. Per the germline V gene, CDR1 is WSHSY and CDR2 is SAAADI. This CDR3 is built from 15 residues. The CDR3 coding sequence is TGCGCCAGCAGTTCCGGACTAGCGGGGGGCAATGAGCAGTTCTTC. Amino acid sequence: CASSSGLAGGNEQFF.

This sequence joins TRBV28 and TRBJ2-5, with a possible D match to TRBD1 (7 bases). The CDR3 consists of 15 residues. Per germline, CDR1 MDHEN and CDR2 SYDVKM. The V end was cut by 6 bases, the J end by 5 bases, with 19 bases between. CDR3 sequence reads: CASSVAEGAAETQYF. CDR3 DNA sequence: TGTGCCAGCAGCGTAGCGGAGGGGGCTGCGGAGACCCAGTACTTC.

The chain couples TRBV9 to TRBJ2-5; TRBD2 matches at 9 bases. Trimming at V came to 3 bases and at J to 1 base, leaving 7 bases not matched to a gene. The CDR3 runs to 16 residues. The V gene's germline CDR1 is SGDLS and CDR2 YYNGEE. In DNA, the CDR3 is TGTGCCAGCAGCGCGAATAGCGGGAGCCCCCAAGAGACCCAGTACTTC. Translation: CASSANSGSPQETQYF.

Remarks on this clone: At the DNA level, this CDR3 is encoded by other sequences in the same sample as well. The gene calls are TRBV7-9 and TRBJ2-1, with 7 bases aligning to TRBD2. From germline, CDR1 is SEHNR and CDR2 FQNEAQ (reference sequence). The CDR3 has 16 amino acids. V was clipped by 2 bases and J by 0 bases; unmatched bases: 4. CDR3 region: CASSLLGGSSYNEQFF. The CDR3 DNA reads TGTGCCAGCAGCTTATTGGGCGGGAGCTCCTACAATGAGCAGTTCTTC. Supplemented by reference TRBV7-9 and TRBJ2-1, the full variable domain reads DTGVSQNPRHKITKRGQNVTFRCDPISEHNRLYWYRQTLGQGPEFLTYFQNEAQLEKSRLLSDRFSAERPKGSFSTLEIQRTEQGDSAMYLCASSLLGGSSYNEQFFGPGTRLTVL.

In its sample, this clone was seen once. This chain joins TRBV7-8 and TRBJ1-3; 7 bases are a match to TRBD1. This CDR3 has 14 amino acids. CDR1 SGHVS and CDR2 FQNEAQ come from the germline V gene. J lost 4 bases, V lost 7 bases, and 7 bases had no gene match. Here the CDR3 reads CASKPEGAGNTIYF. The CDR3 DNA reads TGTGCCAGCAAACCCGAGGGGGCCGGAAACACCATATATTTT. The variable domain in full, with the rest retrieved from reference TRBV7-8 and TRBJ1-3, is GAGVSQSPRYKVAKRGQDVALRCDPISGHVSLFWYQQALGQGPEFLTYFQNEAQLDKSGLPSDRFFAERPEGSVSTLKIQRTQQEDSAVYLCASKPEGAGNTIYFGEGSWLTVV.

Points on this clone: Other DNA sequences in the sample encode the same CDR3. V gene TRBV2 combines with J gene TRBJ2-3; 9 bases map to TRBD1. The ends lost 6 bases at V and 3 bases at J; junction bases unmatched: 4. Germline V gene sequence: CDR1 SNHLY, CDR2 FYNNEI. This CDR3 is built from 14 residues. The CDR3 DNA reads TGTGCCAGCAGCCTGGACAGGGGAACAGATACGCAGTATTTT. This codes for CASSLDRGTDTQYF.

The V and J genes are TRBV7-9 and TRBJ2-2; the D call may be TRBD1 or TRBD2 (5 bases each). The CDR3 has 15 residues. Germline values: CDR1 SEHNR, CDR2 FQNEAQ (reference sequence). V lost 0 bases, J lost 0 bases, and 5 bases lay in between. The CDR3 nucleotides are TGTGCCAGCAGCTTAGCGGGACCGAACACCGGGGAGCTGTTTTTT. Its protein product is CASSLAGPNTGELFF.

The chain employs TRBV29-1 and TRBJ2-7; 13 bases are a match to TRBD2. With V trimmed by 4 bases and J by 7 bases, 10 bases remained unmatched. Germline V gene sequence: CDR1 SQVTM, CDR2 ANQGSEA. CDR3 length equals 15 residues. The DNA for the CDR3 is TGCAGCGTTGCCTTACTAGCGGGAGGGCGGGGAGAGCAGTACTTC. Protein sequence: CSVALLAGGRGEQYF.

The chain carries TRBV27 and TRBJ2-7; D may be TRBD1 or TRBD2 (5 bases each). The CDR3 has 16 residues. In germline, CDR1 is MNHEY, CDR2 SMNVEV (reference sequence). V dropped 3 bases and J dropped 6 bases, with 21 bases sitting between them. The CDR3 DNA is TGTGCCAGCAGTTTCCTCTCCGGGACCCAGCGTAGCGAGCAGTACTTC. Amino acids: CASSFLSGTQRSEQYF.

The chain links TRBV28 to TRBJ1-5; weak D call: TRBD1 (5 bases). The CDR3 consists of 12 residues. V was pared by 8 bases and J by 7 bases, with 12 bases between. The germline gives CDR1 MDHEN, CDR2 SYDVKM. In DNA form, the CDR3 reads TGTGCCAGCGCCCTGGGGACCCAGCCCCAGCATTTT. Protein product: CASALGTQPQHF.

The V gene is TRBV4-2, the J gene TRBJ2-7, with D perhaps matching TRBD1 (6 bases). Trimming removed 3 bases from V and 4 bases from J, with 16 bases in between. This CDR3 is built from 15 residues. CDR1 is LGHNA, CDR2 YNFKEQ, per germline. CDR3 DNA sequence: TGTGCCAGCAGCCAGTCCACAGGGCCCGGGTACGAGCAGTACTTC. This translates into CASSQSTGPGYEQYF.

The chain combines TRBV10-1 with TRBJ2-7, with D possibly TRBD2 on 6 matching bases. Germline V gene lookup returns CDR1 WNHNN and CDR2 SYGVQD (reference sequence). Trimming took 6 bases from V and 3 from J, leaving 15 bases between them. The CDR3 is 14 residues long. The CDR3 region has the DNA TGCGCCAGCAGCGCCGGGACTGATTTCTACGAGCAGTACTTC. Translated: CASSAGTDFYEQYF.

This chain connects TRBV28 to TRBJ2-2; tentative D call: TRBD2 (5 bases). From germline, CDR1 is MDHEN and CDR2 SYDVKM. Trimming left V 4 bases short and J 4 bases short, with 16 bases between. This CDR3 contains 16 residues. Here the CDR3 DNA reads TGTGCCAGCAGTTCTAGCCTTCTTGGCATCACCGGGGAGCTGTTTTTT. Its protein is CASSSSLLGITGELFF.

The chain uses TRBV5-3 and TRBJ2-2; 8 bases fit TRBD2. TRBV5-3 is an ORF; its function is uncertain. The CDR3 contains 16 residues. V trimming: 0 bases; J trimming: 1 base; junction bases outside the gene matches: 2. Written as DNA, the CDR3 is TGTGCCAGAAGCTTGGAACTAGCGGAGAACACCGGGGAGCTGTTTTTT. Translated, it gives CARSLELAENTGELFF.

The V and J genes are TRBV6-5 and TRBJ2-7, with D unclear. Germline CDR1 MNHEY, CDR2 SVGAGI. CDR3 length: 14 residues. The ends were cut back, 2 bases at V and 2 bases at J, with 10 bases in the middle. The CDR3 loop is CASSYAGNAYEQYF. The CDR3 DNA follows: TGTGCCAGCAGTTACGCCGGCAACGCCTACGAGCAGTACTTC.

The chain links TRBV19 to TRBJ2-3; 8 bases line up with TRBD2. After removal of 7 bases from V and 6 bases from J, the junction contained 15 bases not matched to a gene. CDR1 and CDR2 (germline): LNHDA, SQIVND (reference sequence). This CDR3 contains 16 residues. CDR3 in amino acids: CASNRLGTRSSDTQYF. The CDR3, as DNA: TGTGCCAGTAACCGCCTCGGGACTAGGTCCTCCGATACGCAGTATTTT.

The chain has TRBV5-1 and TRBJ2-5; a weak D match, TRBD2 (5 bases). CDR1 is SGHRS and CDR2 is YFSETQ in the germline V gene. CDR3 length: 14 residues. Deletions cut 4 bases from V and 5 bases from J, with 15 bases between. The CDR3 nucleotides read TGCGCCAGCAGCCGGGGAGCTATGGAGGAGACCCAGTACTTC. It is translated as CASSRGAMEETQYF. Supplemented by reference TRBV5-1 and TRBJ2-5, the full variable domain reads KAGVTQTPRYLIKTRGQQVTLSCSPISGHRSVSWYQQTPGQGLQFLFEYFSETQRNKGNFPGRFSGRQFSNSRSEMNVSTLELGDSALYLCASSRGAMEETQYFGPGTRLLVL.

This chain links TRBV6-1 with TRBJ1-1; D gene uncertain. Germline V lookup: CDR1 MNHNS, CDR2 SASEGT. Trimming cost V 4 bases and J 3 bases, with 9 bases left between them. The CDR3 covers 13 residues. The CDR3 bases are TGTGCCAGCAGTGCAAGAGGAGACACTGAAGCTTTCTTT. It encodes CASSARGDTEAFF.

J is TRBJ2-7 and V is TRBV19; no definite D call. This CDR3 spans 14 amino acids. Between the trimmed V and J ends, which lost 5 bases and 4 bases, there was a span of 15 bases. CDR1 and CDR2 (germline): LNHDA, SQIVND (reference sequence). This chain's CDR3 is CASSAGFLSYEQYF. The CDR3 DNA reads TGTGCCAGTAGTGCCGGTTTCCTAAGTTACGAGCAGTACTTC. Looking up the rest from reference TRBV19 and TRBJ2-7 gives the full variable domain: DGGITQSPKYLFRKEGQNVTLSCEQNLNHDAMYWYRQDPGQGLRLIYYSQIVNDFQKGDIAEGYSVSREKKESFPLTVTSAQKNPTAFYLCASSAGFLSYEQYFGPGTRLTVT.

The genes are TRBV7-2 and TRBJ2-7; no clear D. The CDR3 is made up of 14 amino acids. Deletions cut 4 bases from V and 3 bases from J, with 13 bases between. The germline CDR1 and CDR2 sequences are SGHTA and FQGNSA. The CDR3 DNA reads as TGTGCCAGCAGCTCATCCAAGCCGGACTACGAGCAGTACTTC. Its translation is CASSSSKPDYEQYF. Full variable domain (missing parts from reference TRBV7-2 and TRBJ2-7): GAGVSQSPSNKVTEKGKDVELRCDPISGHTALYWYRQSLGQGLEFLIYFQGNSAPDKSGLPSDRFSAERTGGSVSTLTIQRTQQEDSAVYLCASSSSKPDYEQYFGPGTRLTVT.

The CDR3 nucleotides are TGTGCCACCAGCCCCCGGGGAGGACAGGCGGGGACCCAGTACTTC. Protein sequence: CATSPRGGQAGTQYF. The V gene is TRBV15, the J gene TRBJ2-5, with D tentatively TRBD1 (7 bases). V gave up 5 bases and J gave up 7 bases, with 20 bases separating them. This CDR3 contains 15 residues. The germline gives CDR1 LNHNV, CDR2 YYDKDF (reference sequence).

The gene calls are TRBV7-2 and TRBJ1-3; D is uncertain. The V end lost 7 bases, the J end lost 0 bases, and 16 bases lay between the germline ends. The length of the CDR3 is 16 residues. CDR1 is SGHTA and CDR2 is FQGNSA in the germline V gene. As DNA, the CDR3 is TGTGCCAGCACCGTACCCTTGGGAAGCTCTGGAAACACCATATATTTT. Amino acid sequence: CASTVPLGSSGNTIYF.

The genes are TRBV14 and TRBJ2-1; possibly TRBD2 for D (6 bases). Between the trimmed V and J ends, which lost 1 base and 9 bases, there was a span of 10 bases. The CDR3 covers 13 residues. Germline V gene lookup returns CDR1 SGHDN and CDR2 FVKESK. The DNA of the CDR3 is TGTGCCAGCAGCCAAGTTTGGCGGGGTGAGCAGTTCTTC. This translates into CASSQVWRGEQFF.

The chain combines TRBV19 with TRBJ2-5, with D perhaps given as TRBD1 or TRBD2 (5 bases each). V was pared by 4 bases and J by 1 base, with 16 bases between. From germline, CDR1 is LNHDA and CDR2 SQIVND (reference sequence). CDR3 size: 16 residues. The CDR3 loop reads CASSRIGAPAQETQYF. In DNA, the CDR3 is TGTGCCAGTAGTAGGATCGGGGCCCCTGCCCAAGAGACCCAGTACTTC. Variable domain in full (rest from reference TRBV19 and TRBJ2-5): DGGITQSPKYLFRKEGQNVTLSCEQNLNHDAMYWYRQDPGQGLRLIYYSQIVNDFQKGDIAEGYSVSREKKESFPLTVTSAQKNPTAFYLCASSRIGAPAQETQYFGPGTRLLVL.

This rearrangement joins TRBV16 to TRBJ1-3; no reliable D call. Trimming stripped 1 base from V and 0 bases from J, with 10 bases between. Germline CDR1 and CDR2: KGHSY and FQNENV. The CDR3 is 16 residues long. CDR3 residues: CASSQWEPSSGNTIYF. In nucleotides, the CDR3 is TGTGCCAGCAGCCAATGGGAGCCATCCTCTGGAAACACCATATATTTT.

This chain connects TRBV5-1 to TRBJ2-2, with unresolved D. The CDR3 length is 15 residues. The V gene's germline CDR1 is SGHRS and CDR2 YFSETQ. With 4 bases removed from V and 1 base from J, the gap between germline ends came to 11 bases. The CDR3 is CASSTGPMNTGELFF. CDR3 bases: TGCGCCAGCAGCACCGGACCGATGAACACCGGGGAGCTGTTTTTT.

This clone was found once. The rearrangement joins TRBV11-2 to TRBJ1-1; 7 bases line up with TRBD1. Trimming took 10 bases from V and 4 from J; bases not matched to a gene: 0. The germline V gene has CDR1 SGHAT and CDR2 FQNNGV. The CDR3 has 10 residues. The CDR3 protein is CATGGTEAFF. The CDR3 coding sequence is TGTGCCACAGGGGGCACTGAAGCTTTCTTT.

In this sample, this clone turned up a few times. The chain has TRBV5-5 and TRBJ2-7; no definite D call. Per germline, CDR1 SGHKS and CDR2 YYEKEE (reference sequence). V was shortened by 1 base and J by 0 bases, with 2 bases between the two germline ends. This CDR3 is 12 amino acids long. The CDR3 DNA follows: TGTGCCAGCAGCTTGTTCTCCTACGAGCAGTACTTC. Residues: CASSLFSYEQYF.

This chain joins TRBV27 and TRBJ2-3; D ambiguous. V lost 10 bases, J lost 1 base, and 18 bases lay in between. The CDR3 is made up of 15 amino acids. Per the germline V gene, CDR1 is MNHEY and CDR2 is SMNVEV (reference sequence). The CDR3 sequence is CATNFVCHRTDTQYF. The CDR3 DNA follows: TGTGCCACGAATTTTGTCTGTCACCGCACAGATACGCAGTATTTT.